This T cell receptor beta chain was identified in a study of glioma-infiltrating T cells. The germline V gene encodes CDR1 LNHDA and CDR2 SQIVND (reference sequence). The CDR3 covers 14 residues. V gave up 5 bases and J gave up 4 bases; unmatched junction bases: 6. This clonotype occurred many times. Its antigen is not identified. Study-wide results and limits: Only very few CDR3 sequences appeared in both tissue and blood. Gliomas, especially low-grade, showed above-expected tissue-blood divergence; non-neoplastic patients showed below.

TCR alpha and beta CDR3 regions were amplified from RNA using iRepertoire nested multiplex PCR. Input was 100-400 ng of tissue mRNA or PBMC total RNA. TCRdb re-analysed the multiplex PCR reads in MiXCR, keeping a single row per CDR3 protein. The table includes approximately 190,000 distinct CDR3 sequences, over 25% detected once. The source of this sequence is a human donor with low-grade glioma or glioblastoma, undergoing nonglioma brain surgery, or in good health (not recorded which). Sequencing used glioma tissue, nonneoplastic brain tissue, or PBMCs (not recorded which). The chain has TRBV19 and TRBJ1-1, with 8 bases that match TRBD1. CDR3 DNA: TGTGCCAGTAGTCCACGGACAGGGTCCACTGAAGCTTTCTTT. Protein sequence: CASSPRTGSTEAFF.